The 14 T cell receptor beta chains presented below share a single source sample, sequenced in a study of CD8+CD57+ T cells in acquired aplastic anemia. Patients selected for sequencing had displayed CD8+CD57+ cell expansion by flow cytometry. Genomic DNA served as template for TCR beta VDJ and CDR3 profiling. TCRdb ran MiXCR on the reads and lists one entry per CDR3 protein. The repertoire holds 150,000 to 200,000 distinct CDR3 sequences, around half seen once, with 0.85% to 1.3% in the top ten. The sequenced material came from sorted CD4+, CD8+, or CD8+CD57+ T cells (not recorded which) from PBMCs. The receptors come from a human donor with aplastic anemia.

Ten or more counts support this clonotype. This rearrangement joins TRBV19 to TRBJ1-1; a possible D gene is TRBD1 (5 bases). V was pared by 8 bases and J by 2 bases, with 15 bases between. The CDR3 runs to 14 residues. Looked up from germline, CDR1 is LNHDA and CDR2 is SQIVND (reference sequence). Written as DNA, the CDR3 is TGTGCCAGTGTTTCGGGGCCCCCTAACACTGAAGCTTTCTTT. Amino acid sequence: CASVSGPPNTEAFF. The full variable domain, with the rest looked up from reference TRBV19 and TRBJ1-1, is DGGITQSPKYLFRKEGQNVTLSCEQNLNHDAMYWYRQDPGQGLRLIYYSQIVNDFQKGDIAEGYSVSREKKESFPLTVTSAQKNPTAFYLCASVSGPPNTEAFFGQGTRLTVV.

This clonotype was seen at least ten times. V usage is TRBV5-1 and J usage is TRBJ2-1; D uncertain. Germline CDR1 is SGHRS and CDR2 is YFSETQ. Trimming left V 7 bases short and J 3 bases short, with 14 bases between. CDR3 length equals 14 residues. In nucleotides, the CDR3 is TGCGCCAGCCGTTTGGGTGGGGACTACAATGAGCAGTTCTTC. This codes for CASRLGGDYNEQFF. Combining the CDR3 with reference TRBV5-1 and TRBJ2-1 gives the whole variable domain KAGVTQTPRYLIKTRGQQVTLSCSPISGHRSVSWYQQTPGQGLQFLFEYFSETQRNKGNFPGRFSGRQFSNSRSEMNVSTLELGDSALYLCASRLGGDYNEQFFGPGTRLTVL.

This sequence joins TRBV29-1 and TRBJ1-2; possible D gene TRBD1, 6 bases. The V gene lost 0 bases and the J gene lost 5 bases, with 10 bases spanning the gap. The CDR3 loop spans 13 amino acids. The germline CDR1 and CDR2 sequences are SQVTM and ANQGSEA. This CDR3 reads CSVEDGGAYGYTF. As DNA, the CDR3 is TGCAGCGTTGAAGATGGGGGGGCGTATGGCTACACCTTC.

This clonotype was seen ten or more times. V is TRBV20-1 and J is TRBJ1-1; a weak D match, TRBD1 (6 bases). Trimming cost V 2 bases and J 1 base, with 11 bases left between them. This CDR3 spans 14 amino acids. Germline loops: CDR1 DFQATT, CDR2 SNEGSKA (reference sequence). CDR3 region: CSARRGGQNTEAFF. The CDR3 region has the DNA TGCAGTGCTAGAAGGGGGGGGCAGAACACTGAAGCTTTCTTT.

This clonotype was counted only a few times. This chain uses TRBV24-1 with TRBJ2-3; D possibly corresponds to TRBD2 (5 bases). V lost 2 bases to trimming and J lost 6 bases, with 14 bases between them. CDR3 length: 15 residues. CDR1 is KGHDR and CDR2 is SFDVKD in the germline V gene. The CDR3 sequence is CATSDSLGVGDTQYF. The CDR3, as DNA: TGTGCCACCAGTGATTCCCTGGGAGTGGGGGATACGCAGTATTTT.

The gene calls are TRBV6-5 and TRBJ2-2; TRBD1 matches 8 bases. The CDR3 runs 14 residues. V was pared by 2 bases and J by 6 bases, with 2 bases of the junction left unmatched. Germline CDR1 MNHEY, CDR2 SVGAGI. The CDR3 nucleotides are TGTGCCAGCAGTTACGAACAGGGGGCCGGGGAGCTGTTTTTT. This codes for CASSYEQGAGELFF.

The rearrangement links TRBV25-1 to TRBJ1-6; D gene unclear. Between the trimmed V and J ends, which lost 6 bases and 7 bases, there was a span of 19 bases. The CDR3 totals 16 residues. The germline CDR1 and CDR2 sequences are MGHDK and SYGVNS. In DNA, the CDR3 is TGTGCCAGCAGAGGACGGACCCAGCCCCCGAATTCACCCCTCCACTTT. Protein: CASRGRTQPPNSPLHF.

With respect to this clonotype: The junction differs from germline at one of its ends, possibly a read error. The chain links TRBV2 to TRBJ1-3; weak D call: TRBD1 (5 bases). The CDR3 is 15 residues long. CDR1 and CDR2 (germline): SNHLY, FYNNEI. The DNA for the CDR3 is TGTGCCGGCAGTGAACCAGGGAAGTCTGGAAACACCATATATTTT. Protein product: CAGSEPGKSGNTIYF. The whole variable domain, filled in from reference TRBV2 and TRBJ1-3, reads EPEVTQTPSHQVTQMGQEVILRCVPISNHLYFYWYRQILGQKVEFLVSFYNNEISEKSEIFDDQFSVERPDGSNFTLKIRSTKLEDSAMYFCAGSEPGKSGNTIYFGEGSWLTVV.

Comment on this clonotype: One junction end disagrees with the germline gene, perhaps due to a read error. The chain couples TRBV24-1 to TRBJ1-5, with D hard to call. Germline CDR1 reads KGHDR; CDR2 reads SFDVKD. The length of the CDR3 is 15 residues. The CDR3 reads CASSPYGNSNQPQHF. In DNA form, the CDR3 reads TGTGCCAGCAGTCCCTACGGGAATAGCAATCAGCCCCAGCATTTT.

The CDR3 sequence: CAVGGQFNQPQHF. The CDR3 nucleotides are TGTGCCGTCGGAGGGCAATTCAATCAGCCCCAGCATTTT. V usage is TRBV24-1 and J usage is TRBJ1-5; D unresolved. Germline assignment: CDR1 KGHDR and CDR2 SFDVKD. The CDR3 consists of 13 residues. The ends were cut back, 12 bases at V and 3 bases at J, with 14 bases in the middle.

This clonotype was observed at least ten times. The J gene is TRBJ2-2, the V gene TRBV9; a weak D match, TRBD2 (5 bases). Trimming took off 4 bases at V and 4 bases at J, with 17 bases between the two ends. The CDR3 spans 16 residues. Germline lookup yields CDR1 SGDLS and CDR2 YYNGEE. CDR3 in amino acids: CASSTLTGSGTGELFF. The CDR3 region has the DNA TGTGCCAGCAGCACGTTGACGGGGTCCGGCACCGGGGAGCTGTTTTTT.

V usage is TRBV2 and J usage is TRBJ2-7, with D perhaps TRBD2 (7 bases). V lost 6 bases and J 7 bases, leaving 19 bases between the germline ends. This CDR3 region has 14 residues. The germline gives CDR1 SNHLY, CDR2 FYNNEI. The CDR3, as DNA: TGTGCCAGCAGCCTAGGGGGGGCGAGAGGGGAGCAGTACTTC. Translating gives CASSLGGARGEQYF.

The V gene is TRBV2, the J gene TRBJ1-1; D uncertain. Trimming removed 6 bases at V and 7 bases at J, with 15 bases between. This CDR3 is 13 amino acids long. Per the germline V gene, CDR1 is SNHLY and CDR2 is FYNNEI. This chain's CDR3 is CASRGASVGEAFF. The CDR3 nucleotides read TGTGCCAGCAGGGGCGCTAGCGTTGGTGAAGCTTTCTTT.

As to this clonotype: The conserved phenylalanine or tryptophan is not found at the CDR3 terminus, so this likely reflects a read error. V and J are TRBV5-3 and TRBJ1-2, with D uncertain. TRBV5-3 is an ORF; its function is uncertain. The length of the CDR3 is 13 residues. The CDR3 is CASSLEGDYGYTS. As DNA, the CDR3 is TGTGCCAGCAGCTTGGAGGGAGACTATGGCTACACCTCC.